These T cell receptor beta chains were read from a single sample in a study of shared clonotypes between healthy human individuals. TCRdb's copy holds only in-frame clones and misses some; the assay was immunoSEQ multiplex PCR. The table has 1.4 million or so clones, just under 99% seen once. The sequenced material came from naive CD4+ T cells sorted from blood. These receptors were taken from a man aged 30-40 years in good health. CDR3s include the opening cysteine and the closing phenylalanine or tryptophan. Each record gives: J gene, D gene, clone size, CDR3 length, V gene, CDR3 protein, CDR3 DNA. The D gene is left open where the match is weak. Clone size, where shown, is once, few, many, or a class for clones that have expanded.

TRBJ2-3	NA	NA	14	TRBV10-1	CASSESAARDTQYF	TGCGCCAGCAGTGAGTCGGCGGCGAGAGATACGCAGTATTTT
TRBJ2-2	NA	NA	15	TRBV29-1	CSVRREVGLTGELFF	TGCAGCGTTCGGAGGGAAGTAGGTCTCACCGGGGAGCTGTTTTTT
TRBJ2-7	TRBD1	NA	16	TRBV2	CASSARGQGKSYEQYF	TGTGCCAGCAGTGCCCGTGGACAGGGTAAATCCTACGAGCAGTACTTC
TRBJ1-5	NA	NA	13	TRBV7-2	CASSTNVNQPQHF	TGTGCCAGCAGCACAAACGTCAATCAGCCCCAGCATTTT
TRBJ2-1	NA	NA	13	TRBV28	CASSLLGYNEQFF	TGTGCCAGCAGTTTACTTGGGTACAATGAGCAGTTCTTC
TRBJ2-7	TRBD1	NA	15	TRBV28	CASSIGTGIVHEQYF	TGTGCCAGCAGCATCGGGACAGGGATTGTCCACGAGCAGTACTTC
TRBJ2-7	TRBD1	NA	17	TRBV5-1	CASTAGTGGHSSYEQYF	TGCGCCAGCACCGCCGGGACAGGGGGACATAGCTCCTACGAGCAGTACTTC
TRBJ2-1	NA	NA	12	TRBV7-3	CASSPGLSQQFF	TGTGCCAGCAGCCCGGGACTCTCCCAACAGTTCTTC
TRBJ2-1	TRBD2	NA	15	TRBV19	CASSMWTSRREEQFF	TGTGCCAGTAGTATGTGGACTAGCCGTCGAGAGGAGCAGTTCTTC
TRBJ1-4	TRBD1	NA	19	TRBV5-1	CASSPHAGTGRLISEKLFF	TGCGCCAGCAGCCCACATGCCGGGACAGGGCGTTTAATCAGTGAAAAACTGTTTTTT
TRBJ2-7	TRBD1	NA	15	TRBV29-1	CSVVENRDRIYEQYF	TGCAGCGTTGTGGAAAACCGGGACAGAATCTACGAGCAGTACTTC
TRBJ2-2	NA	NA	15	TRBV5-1	CASSLAGTDTGELFF	TGCGCCAGCAGCTTGGCCGGGACCGACACCGGGGAGCTGTTTTTT
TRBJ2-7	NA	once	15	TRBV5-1	CASSLAVGSLYEQYF	TGCGCCAGCAGCTTGGCCGTCGGGTCCCTCTACGAGCAGTACTTC
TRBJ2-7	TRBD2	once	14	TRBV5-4	CASSRTSGSYEQYF	TGTGCCAGCAGTCGGACTAGCGGTTCCTACGAGCAGTACTTC
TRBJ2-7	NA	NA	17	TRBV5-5	CASSSSPVGRSSYEQYF	TGTGCCAGCAGCTCCTCCCCCGTTGGACGGAGCTCCTACGAGCAGTACTTC
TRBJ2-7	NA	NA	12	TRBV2	CASNLAPYEQYF	TGTGCCAGCAATCTAGCACCCTACGAGCAGTACTTC
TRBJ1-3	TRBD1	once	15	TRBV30	CAWSVGGPSGNTIYF	TGTGCCTGGAGCGTAGGGGGCCCCTCTGGAAACACCATATATTTT
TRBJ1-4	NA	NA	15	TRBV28	CASTFSGATNEKLFF	TGTGCCAGCACCTTCTCAGGTGCAACTAATGAAAAACTGTTTTTT
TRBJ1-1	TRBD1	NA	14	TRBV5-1	CASRTGVADTEAFF	TGCGCCAGCAGGACAGGGGTAGCGGACACTGAAGCTTTCTTT
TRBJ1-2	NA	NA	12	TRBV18	CASSPETYGYTF	TGTGCCAGCTCACCGGAAACTTATGGCTACACCTTC
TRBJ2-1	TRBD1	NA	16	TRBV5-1	CASSPGGTGTYNEQFF	TGCGCCAGCAGCCCTGGCGGGACAGGGACGTACAATGAGCAGTTCTTC
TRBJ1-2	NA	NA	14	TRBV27	CASSLNRDAYGYTF	TGTGCCAGCAGTTTAAACAGGGATGCCTATGGCTACACCTTC
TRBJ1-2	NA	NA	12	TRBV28	CASSYPNYGYTF	TGTGCCAGCAGTTATCCTAACTATGGCTACACCTTC
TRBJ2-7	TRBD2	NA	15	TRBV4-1	CASSQVLAGPYEQYF	TGCGCCAGCAGCCAAGTACTAGCGGGCCCCTACGAGCAGTACTTC
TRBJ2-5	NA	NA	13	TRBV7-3	CASSSGPQETQYF	TGTGCCAGCAGCTCCGGGCCTCAAGAGACCCAGTACTTC
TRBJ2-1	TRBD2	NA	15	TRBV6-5	CASRFLSGRFYEQFF	TGTGCCAGCAGATTCCTCAGCGGGAGATTCTATGAGCAGTTCTTC
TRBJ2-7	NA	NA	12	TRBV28	CASSLVNNEQYF	TGTGCCAGCAGTTTAGTCAACAACGAGCAGTACTTC
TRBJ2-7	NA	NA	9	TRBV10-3	CAIGREQYF	TGTGCCATCGGGCGCGAGCAGTACTTC
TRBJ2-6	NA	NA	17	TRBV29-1	CSVDFGSSVSGANVLTF	TGCAGCGTTGATTTCGGATCCAGTGTCTCTGGGGCCAACGTCCTGACTTTC
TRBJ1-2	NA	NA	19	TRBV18	CASSPLGAPLTQANYGYTF	TGTGCCAGCTCACCCCTTGGGGCCCCGCTGACTCAAGCTAACTATGGCTACACCTTC
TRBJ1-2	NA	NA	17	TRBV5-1	CASSLAGLTEQLGGYTF	TGCGCCAGCAGCTTGGCCGGGCTCACAGAGCAGTTGGGTGGCTACACCTTC
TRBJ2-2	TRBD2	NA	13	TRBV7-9	CASSHGLAGELFF	TGTGCCAGCAGCCACGGACTAGCCGGGGAGCTGTTTTTT
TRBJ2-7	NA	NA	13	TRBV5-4	CASSLATSYEQYF	TGTGCCAGCAGCTTGGCTACCTCCTACGAGCAGTACTTC
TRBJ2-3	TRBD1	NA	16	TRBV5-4	CASSSLHRGSTDTQYF	TGTGCCAGCAGCTCCCTCCACAGGGGAAGCACAGATACGCAGTATTTT
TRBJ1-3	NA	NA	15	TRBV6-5	CASRPLGQLGNTIYF	TGTGCCAGCAGACCACTAGGACAGCTTGGAAACACCATATATTTT
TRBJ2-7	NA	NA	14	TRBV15	CATSRDYGGHEQYF	TGTGCCACCAGCAGAGATTATGGGGGCCACGAGCAGTACTTC
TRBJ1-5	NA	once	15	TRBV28	CASSLMRARHQPQHF	TGTGCCAGCAGTTTAATGAGGGCACGTCATCAGCCCCAGCATTTT
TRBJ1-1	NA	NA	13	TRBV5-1	CASSSGLNTEAFF	TGCGCCAGCAGCTCGGGGCTGAACACTGAAGCTTTCTTT
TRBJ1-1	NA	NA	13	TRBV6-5	CASSPHASTEAFF	TGTGCCAGCAGTCCGCATGCGAGCACTGAAGCTTTCTTT
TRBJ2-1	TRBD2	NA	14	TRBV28	CASSLSIGLAGGFF	TGTGCCAGCAGTTTATCAATTGGACTAGCGGGAGGGTTCTTC
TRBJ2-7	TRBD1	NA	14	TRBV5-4	CASSLQGPPGEQYF	TGTGCCAGCAGCTTACAGGGGCCCCCGGGGGAGCAGTACTTC
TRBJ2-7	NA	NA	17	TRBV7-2	CASSPRGAGDLSYEQYF	TGTGCCAGCAGCCCCAGGGGGGCGGGAGACCTCTCCTACGAGCAGTACTTC
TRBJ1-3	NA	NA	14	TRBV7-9	CASSLPGSGNTIYF	TGTGCCAGCAGCTTACCCGGCTCCGGAAACACCATATATTTT
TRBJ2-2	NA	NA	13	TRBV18	CASSPLGTGELFF	TGTGCCAGCTCACCTTTGGGCACCGGGGAGCTGTTTTTT
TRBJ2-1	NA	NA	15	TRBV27	CASSAKGPSYNEQFF	TGTGCCAGCAGTGCTAAAGGTCCCAGCTACAATGAGCAGTTCTTC
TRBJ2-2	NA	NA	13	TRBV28	CASRFQNTGELFF	TGTGCCAGCAGGTTTCAAAACACCGGGGAGCTGTTTTTT
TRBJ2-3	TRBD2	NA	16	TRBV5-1	CASSLAGTSGSDTQYF	TGCGCCAGCAGCTTGGCCGGGACTAGCGGCTCAGATACGCAGTATTTT
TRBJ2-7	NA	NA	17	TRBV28	CASSSHTGLILYYEQYF	TGTGCCAGCAGTTCTCACACAGGGCTGATCCTCTACTACGAGCAGTACTTC
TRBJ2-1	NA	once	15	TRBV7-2	CASSLAAYVGNEQFF	TGTGCCAGCAGCTTAGCGGCTTATGTAGGCAATGAGCAGTTCTTC
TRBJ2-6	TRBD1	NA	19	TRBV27	CASSVTGTGVTSGANVLTF	TGTGCCAGCAGTGTAACCGGGACAGGGGTCACCTCTGGGGCCAACGTCCTGACTTTC
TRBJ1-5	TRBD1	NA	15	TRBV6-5	CASSPRDRGFQPQHF	TGTGCCAGCAGTCCCCGGGACAGGGGCTTTCAGCCCCAGCATTTT
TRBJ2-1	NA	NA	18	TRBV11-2	CASSSIRTGQRYYNEQFF	TGTGCCAGCAGCTCCATCAGGACTGGACAAAGATACTACAATGAGCAGTTCTTC
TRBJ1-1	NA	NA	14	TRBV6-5	CASSTPGHNTEAFF	TGTGCCAGCAGTACCCCGGGCCACAACACTGAAGCTTTCTTT
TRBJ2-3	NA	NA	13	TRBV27	CASSLGFTDTQYF	TGTGCCAGCAGTTTAGGGTTCACAGATACGCAGTATTTT
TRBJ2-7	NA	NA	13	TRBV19	CASSIKSPYEQYF	TGTGCCAGTAGTATTAAATCCCCCTACGAGCAGTACTTC